The 19 T cell receptor beta chains below all came from one sample that was sequenced in a study of T cell responses to AZD1222 COVID-19 vaccine. Libraries were prepared by immunoSEQ multiplex PCR; TCRdb keeps only in-frame clonotypes and omits some of them. The top ten hold 6.9% of the sample, which has tens of thousands of clones, 85% to 90% seen once. The source material was peripheral blood, sampled 28 days after the second AZD1222 dose. These receptors all stem from an adult who received the AZD1222 COVID-19 vaccine.

V gene TRBV13 combines with J gene TRBJ2-4, with a possible D match to TRBD2 (6 bases). The CDR3 is made up of 13 amino acids. Trimming took 6 bases from V and 1 from J, leaving 7 bases between them. Germline loops: CDR1 PRHDT, CDR2 FYEKMQ (reference sequence). As DNA, the CDR3 is TGTGCCAGCAGGGGGAGGGCCAAAAACATTCAGTACTTC. It codes for CASRGRAKNIQYF.

This clone was observed once. CDR3 in amino acids: CSAYRNTEAFF. The CDR3 coding sequence is TGCAGTGCTTACAGGAACACTGAAGCTTTCTTT. The rearrangement joins TRBV20-1 to TRBJ1-1; D is undetermined. CDR3 length equals 11 residues. Germline V lookup: CDR1 DFQATT, CDR2 SNEGSKA (reference sequence). V was trimmed by 5 bases and J by 1 base, leaving 5 bases between them.

The V and J genes are TRBV7-9 and TRBJ1-3, with D hard to call. Germline V gene sequence: CDR1 SEHNR, CDR2 FQNEAQ (reference sequence). The V end was cut by 6 bases, the J end by 0 bases, with 6 bases between. The length of the CDR3 is 13 residues. CDR3 loop: CASRQISGNTIYF. The CDR3 DNA follows: TGTGCCAGCAGACAGATCTCTGGAAACACCATATATTTT. The full variable domain, completed using reference TRBV7-9 and TRBJ1-3, is DTGVSQNPRHKITKRGQNVTFRCDPISEHNRLYWYRQTLGQGPEFLTYFQNEAQLEKSRLLSDRFSAERPKGSFSTLEIQRTEQGDSAMYLCASRQISGNTIYFGEGSWLTVV.

The J gene is TRBJ2-1, the V gene TRBV7-2, with a possible D match to TRBD2 (5 bases). Germline V CDR1 and CDR2: SGHTA, FQGNSA. The CDR3 loop spans 16 amino acids. V gave up 7 bases and J gave up 0 bases, with 16 bases separating them. The CDR3 region is CASTLSAAVSYNEQFF. Written as DNA, the CDR3 is TGTGCCAGCACCCTGTCCGCAGCGGTCTCCTACAATGAGCAGTTCTTC.

The chain joins TRBV6-2 or TRBV6-3 to TRBJ1-1; D is possibly TRBD1 (6 bases). The germline V and J ends were trimmed by 6 bases and 5 bases, with 22 bases remaining between them. The CDR3 loop spans 16 amino acids. Per germline, CDR1 MNHEY and CDR2 SVGEGT. CDR3 loop: CASSTLGQPGGTEAFF. The CDR3 region has the DNA TGTGCCAGCAGCACCCTCGGACAGCCGGGAGGGACTGAAGCTTTCTTT.

This sequence joins TRBV29-1 and TRBJ2-3; 7 bases align to TRBD2. V lost 4 bases, J lost 5 bases, and 6 bases stayed unmatched. Germline-derived CDR1 and CDR2 are SQVTM and ANQGSEA. The CDR3 has 13 residues. CDR3 protein: CSVGRESRDTQYF. The DNA of the CDR3 is TGCAGCGTTGGGCGGGAGTCTAGAGATACGCAGTATTTT.

The chain joins TRBV19 to TRBJ2-7; D gene unclear. The germline V gene has CDR1 LNHDA and CDR2 SQIVND (reference sequence). V shed 0 bases and J shed 0 bases, with 9 bases lying between them. This CDR3 has 15 residues. CDR3 amino acids: CASSIDRWSSYEQYF. Written as DNA, the CDR3 is TGTGCCAGTAGTATAGACCGGTGGAGCTCCTACGAGCAGTACTTC.

This clone was observed once. This rearrangement joins TRBV30 to TRBJ1-1; D not resolved. The CDR3 contains 11 residues. Germline CDR1 reads GTSNPN; CDR2 reads SVGIG (reference sequence). Trimming pared 7 bases from V and 8 bases from J, leaving 14 bases between. CDR3: CASRRDIEAFF. CDR3 coding DNA: TGTGCCTCTAGGCGAGACATAGAAGCTTTCTTT. Full variable domain (remainder filled in from reference TRBV30 and TRBJ1-1): SQTIHQWPATLVQPVGSPLSLECTVEGTSNPNLYWYRQAAGRGLQLLFYSVGIGQISSEVPQNLSASRPQDRQFILSSKKLLLSDSGFYLCASRRDIEAFFGQGTRLTVV.

In this sample, this clone turned up a few times. This chain connects TRBV15 to TRBJ2-7; D remains ambiguous. CDR3 size: 13 residues. Germline values: CDR1 LNHNV, CDR2 YYDKDF (reference sequence). V was trimmed by 0 bases and J by 7 bases, leaving 10 bases between them. The CDR3 is CATSRELKDEQYF. The CDR3 nucleotides read TGTGCCACCAGCAGAGAGCTTAAAGATGAGCAGTACTTC.

This chain connects TRBV28 to TRBJ2-4; TRBD1 is a possible D gene (6 bases). From germline, CDR1 is MDHEN and CDR2 SYDVKM. Trimming removed 6 bases at V and 1 base at J, with 22 bases between. CDR3 length: 18 residues. For the CDR3, the DNA is TGTGCCAGCAGACCCCCTGAATGGGGGCGCGTGGCCAAAAACATTCAGTACTTC. This gives the protein CASRPPEWGRVAKNIQYF.

The V and J genes are TRBV28 and TRBJ1-4, with no clear D. V shed 7 bases and J shed 0 bases, with 3 bases lying between them. The CDR3 is made up of 12 amino acids. Germline CDR1 is MDHEN and CDR2 is SYDVKM. Here the CDR3 reads CASKTTNEKLFF. The CDR3 coding sequence is TGTGCCAGCAAAACAACTAATGAAAAACTGTTTTTT. Combining the CDR3 with reference TRBV28 and TRBJ1-4 gives the whole variable domain DVKVTQSSRYLVKRTGEKVFLECVQDMDHENMFWYRQDPGLGLRLIYFSYDVKMKEKGDIPEGYSVSREKKERFSLILESASTNQTSMYLCASKTTNEKLFFGSGTQLSVL.

The gene calls are TRBV18 and TRBJ2-3, with 10 bases identical to TRBD2. The J segment lost 3 bases and the V segment lost 3 bases, leaving 0 bases of the junction unmatched. Per germline, CDR1 KGHSH and CDR2 LQKENI. The CDR3 consists of 14 residues. CDR3 region: CASSPSGRTDTQYF. CDR3 nucleotides: TGTGCCAGCTCACCTAGCGGGAGGACAGATACGCAGTATTTT.

This chain connects TRBV21-1 to TRBJ1-2; TRBD1, the table's D call, was not compared with the DNA. TRBV21-1 is noted as a pseudogene. The CDR3 runs 15 residues. The CDR3 DNA is TGTGCCAGCAGCAAAGAGGCAGGGGGCAACTATGGCTACACCTTC. It codes for CASSKEAGGNYGYTF.

The genes are TRBV4-2 and TRBJ1-2; 9 positions match TRBD1. Trimming at V came to 0 bases and at J to 5 bases, leaving 4 bases not matched to a gene. The CDR3 extends over 15 amino acids. Germline CDR1 and CDR2: LGHNA and YNFKEQ. As DNA, the CDR3 is TGTGCCAGCAGCCAAGAAGGGACAGGGAATTATGGCTACACCTTC. Its protein is CASSQEGTGNYGYTF.

This chain uses TRBV7-2 with TRBJ2-5; D is possibly TRBD2 (6 bases). This CDR3 is built from 14 residues. V was clipped by 3 bases and J by 5 bases, with 13 bases between them. Germline V gene data show CDR1 as SGHTA and CDR2 as FQGNSA. The CDR3 DNA is TGTGCCAGCAGCTTCGCCCGGGAGTGGGAGACCCAGTACTTC. This gives the protein CASSFAREWETQYF.

This rearrangement joins TRBV6-2 or TRBV6-3 to TRBJ2-1; 11 positions match TRBD1. The CDR3 contains 15 residues. The germline V gene encodes CDR1 MNHEY and CDR2 SVGEGT. V trimming: 6 bases; J trimming: 6 bases; junction bases outside the gene matches: 7. Here the CDR3 reads CASSEGTGGFNEQFF. CDR3 in DNA: TGTGCCAGCAGCGAAGGGACAGGGGGTTTCAATGAGCAGTTCTTC.

The chain recombines TRBV7-9 with TRBJ1-5; D not certain. Trimming pared 2 bases from V and 7 bases from J, leaving 9 bases between. The germline V gene encodes CDR1 SEHNR and CDR2 FQNEAQ (reference sequence). This CDR3 has 13 amino acids. The CDR3 loop reads CASSLTVNQPQHF. CDR3 coding DNA: TGTGCCAGCAGCTTAACGGTGAACCAGCCCCAGCATTTT.

The chain couples TRBV6-1 to TRBJ1-5; D ambiguous. Germline values: CDR1 MNHNS, CDR2 SASEGT. The length of the CDR3 is 16 residues. Trimming removed 3 bases at V and 0 bases at J, with 12 bases between. The CDR3 loop is CASSDYYRNSNQPQHF. The DNA of the CDR3 is TGTGCCAGCAGTGACTACTACCGGAATAGCAATCAGCCCCAGCATTTT.

This chain uses TRBV7-9 with TRBJ1-2, with 10 bases matching TRBD1. With V trimmed by 5 bases and J by 7 bases, 13 bases remained unmatched. The CDR3 length is 16 residues. Germline V gene sequence: CDR1 SEHNR, CDR2 FQNEAQ (reference sequence). In DNA form, the CDR3 reads TGTGCCAGCAGCCCCCCCACCGGGACAGGGGTAGGTGGCTACACCTTC. Translating gives CASSPPTGTGVGGYTF.